One and the same sample provided the 17 T cell receptor beta chains below, sequenced in a study of shared clonotypes between healthy human individuals. Sequencing was performed with immunoSEQ multiplex PCR; in TCRdb, only in-frame clones are kept and a portion is missing. This table holds nearly 500,000 clones, 76% found once. Input material: PBMCs. These TCRs come from a middle-aged woman in good health. Some clones in this sample may be carry-over from other donors' samples.

A remark on this clone: This may come from a read error, since a much larger clone is one base off. The V gene is TRBV5-1, the J gene TRBJ1-4; weak D call: TRBD1 (5 bases). The CDR3 contains 14 residues. Trimming removed 4 bases at V and 0 bases at J, with 7 bases between. Per the germline V gene, CDR1 is SGHRS and CDR2 is YFSETQ. This CDR3 reads CASSPTATNEKLFF. The CDR3 nucleotides are TGCGCCAGCAGCCCGACAGCAACTAATGAAAAACTGTTTTTT.

This clone showed up just a few times. The chain links TRBV7-9 to TRBJ2-1; TRBD2 matches at 9 bases. CDR3 size: 17 residues. The J segment lost 4 bases and the V segment lost 2 bases, leaving 9 bases of the junction unmatched. The germline CDR1 and CDR2 sequences are SEHNR and FQNEAQ (reference sequence). The CDR3 DNA is TGTGCCAGCAGCTTAAGGGATGGGGCGGGAGGGTACAATGAGCAGTTCTTC. This gives the protein CASSLRDGAGGYNEQFF.

The chain uses TRBV7-6 and TRBJ2-7, with no clear D. The ends were cut back, 4 bases at V and 0 bases at J, with 13 bases in the middle. Germline-derived CDR1 and CDR2 are SGHVS and FNYEAQ. The CDR3 extends over 15 amino acids. CDR3 sequence: CASSYIGELSYEQYF. CDR3 DNA sequence: TGTGCCAGCAGCTATATTGGAGAACTCTCCTACGAGCAGTACTTC.

Note on this clone: A single base separates this from a much larger clone, so it may be a read error. The sample carries other DNA sequences with the same CDR3. The chain links TRBV28 to TRBJ2-7, with D possibly being TRBD2 (5 bases). The CDR3 sequence is 11 residues long. Germline lookup yields CDR1 MDHEN and CDR2 SYDVKM. CDR3: CASSRGYEQYF. As DNA, the CDR3 is TGCGCCAGCAGCCGGGGCTACGAGCAGTACTTC.

The chain is built from TRBV2 and TRBJ1-5; perhaps TRBD1 as D (6 bases). The CDR3 runs to 14 residues. CDR1 and CDR2 (germline): SNHLY, FYNNEI. The V and J ends lost 8 bases and 2 bases respectively, with 13 bases between them. The CDR3 DNA is TGTGCCAGCCACGGGGGCCTAGGCAATCAGCCCCAGCATTTT. This encodes CASHGGLGNQPQHF.

The chain recombines TRBV19 with TRBJ1-4; TRBD1 matches at 8 bases. The ends lost 0 bases at V and 10 bases at J; junction bases unmatched: 7. The germline V gene has CDR1 LNHDA and CDR2 SQIVND (reference sequence). The CDR3 is 15 residues long. The CDR3 DNA follows: TGTGCCAGTAGTATAGATTCAGGGGGCAGTGGAAAACTGTTTTTT. It is translated as CASSIDSGGSGKLFF.

The chain recombines TRBV11-2 with TRBJ2-1; D is unresolved. CDR1 and CDR2 (germline): SGHAT, FQNNGV. Trimming pared 4 bases from V and 10 bases from J, leaving 14 bases between. CDR3 length equals 13 residues. For the CDR3, the DNA is TGTGCCAGCAGCTCCGACATCAGAGGCGAGCAGTTCTTC. It yields the protein CASSSDIRGEQFF.

The chain joins TRBV5-6 to TRBJ2-5, with a tentative D call TRBD2 (6 bases). The CDR3 loop spans 17 amino acids. CDR1 is SGHDT and CDR2 is YYEEEE in the germline V gene. Trimming removed 0 bases at V and 6 bases at J, with 21 bases between. CDR3 in DNA: TGTGCCAGCAGCTTGGAGGCCTCGGGGGAAGGGGAGAAGACCCAGTACTTC. It is translated as CASSLEASGEGEKTQYF.

The rearrangement uses TRBV9 and TRBJ2-5, with 13 bases fitting TRBD2. The CDR3 is 18 residues long. The junction had 15 bases not matched to a gene; V was cut back by 4 bases and J by 6 bases. Germline V gives CDR1 SGDLS, CDR2 YYNGEE. The CDR3 loop is CASSSPQWGLAGQKTQYF. CDR3 coding DNA: TGTGCCAGCAGCTCGCCCCAGTGGGGACTAGCGGGGCAGAAGACCCAGTACTTC.

The genes are TRBV7-9 and TRBJ1-4; D gene ambiguous. Germline V CDR1 and CDR2: SEHNR, FQNEAQ (reference sequence). V lost 1 base to trimming and J lost 2 bases, with 5 bases between them. CDR3 length equals 14 residues. The CDR3 spells CASSLGGTNEKLFF. The CDR3 DNA sequence: TGTGCCAGCAGCTTAGGTGGGACTAATGAAAAACTGTTTTTT.

The table lists this clone with a count of one. V and J are TRBV5-6 and TRBJ2-5; the D call may be TRBD1 or TRBD2 (5 bases each). The J call may be incorrect, as the DNA end agrees better with TRBJ2-7. CDR1 SGHDT and CDR2 YYEEEE come from the germline V gene. There are 13 residues in the CDR3. CDR3 in amino acids: CASSLDRDGEQYF. The DNA for the CDR3 is TGTGCCAGCAGCTTGGACCGGGACGGCGAGCAGTACTTC.

The V call is TRBV19, the J call TRBJ2-7; 7 bases are a match to TRBD2. This CDR3 has 18 amino acids. CDR1 LNHDA and CDR2 SQIVND come from the germline V gene (reference sequence). V lost 11 bases and J lost 2; bases outside the gene matches: 24. CDR3 sequence reads: CAPSSIIQFWEGTYEQYF. The CDR3 nucleotides are TGTGCCCCCAGTAGTATAATTCAGTTTTGGGAGGGGACCTACGAGCAGTACTTC.

V is TRBV5-6 and J is TRBJ2-5, with 11 bases fitting TRBD2. Germline CDR1 and CDR2: SGHDT and YYEEEE. Trimming cost V 4 bases and J 1 base; bases outside gene matches: 15. The CDR3 sequence is 19 residues long. The CDR3 nucleotides are TGTGCCAGCAGCCGTCCCGGGACTAGCGGAGTGGGGTCCCAAGAGACCCAGTACTTC. Translation gives CASSRPGTSGVGSQETQYF.

The chain combines TRBV6-4 with TRBJ1-2, with D maybe TRBD1 (6 bases). V lost 5 bases and J lost 13, with 20 bases in between. Germline lookup yields CDR1 MRHNA and CDR2 SNTAGT. This CDR3 has 13 amino acids. The CDR3 sequence is CASSPGGGRELTF. CDR3 bases: TGTGCCAGCAGTCCCGGAGGGGGACGGGAACTCACCTTC.

The CDR3: CASSQAWSSYNEQFF. CDR3 sequence (DNA): TGTGCCAGCAGCCAAGCGTGGAGCTCCTACAATGAGCAGTTCTTC. J is TRBJ2-1 and V is TRBV4-2, with D unclear. CDR3 length equals 15 residues. Per germline, CDR1 LGHNA and CDR2 YNFKEQ. Trimming stripped 1 base from V and 0 bases from J, with 7 bases between.

The chain carries TRBV7-9 and TRBJ1-1; 8 nucleotides agree with TRBD1. CDR3 length: 14 residues. V shed 5 bases, J shed 2 bases, and the junction held 4 bases outside the gene matches. The germline CDR1 and CDR2 sequences are SEHNR and FQNEAQ (reference sequence). The chain's CDR3 is CASSPDRVNTEAFF. The CDR3 DNA follows: TGTGCCAGCAGCCCGGACAGGGTAAACACTGAAGCTTTCTTT. The complete variable domain, with remaining parts taken from reference TRBV7-9 and TRBJ1-1, reads DTGVSQNPRHKITKRGQNVTFRCDPISEHNRLYWYRQTLGQGPEFLTYFQNEAQLEKSRLLSDRFSAERPKGSFSTLEIQRTEQGDSAMYLCASSPDRVNTEAFFGQGTRLTVV.

The chain employs TRBV28 and TRBJ1-5; the D gene is possibly TRBD1 (6 bases). The CDR3 has 14 residues. Germline values: CDR1 MDHEN, CDR2 SYDVKM. V shed 6 bases and J shed 0 bases, with 9 bases lying between them. The CDR3 bases are TGTGCCAGCAGAGGGGGGGCTAGCAATCAGCCCCAGCATTTT. It encodes CASRGGASNQPQHF.